The T cell receptor (beta chain) described here comes from a study of blood T cell repertoires in COVID-19. Study context: Sources were T cells, B-cell-depleted T cells, or PBMCs; the material itself was cDNA or gDNA.

Assay: immunoSEQ multiplex PCR; the TCRdb copy retains only in-frame clones and omits some. Of fewer than 250,000 clones in the sample, about 83% are singletons; the top ten hold roughly 4%. This CDR3 has 14 residues. The V end was cut by 5 bases, the J end by 5 bases, with 15 bases between. Germline values: CDR1 SGHTA, CDR2 FQGTGA. The chain employs TRBV7-3 and TRBJ2-5, with D tentatively TRBD1 (7 bases). This clonotype originated in a man between 50 and 59 years old with acute or convalescent COVID-19. Input material: peripheral blood. The CDR3 sequence is CASSRDPGGETQYF. The CDR3 DNA reads TGTGCCAGCAGCCGGGACCCAGGGGGGGAGACCCAGTACTTC.